A selection of T cell receptor beta chains follows, all from one sample in a study of T cell responses to AZD1222 COVID-19 vaccine. Using immunoSEQ multiplex PCR, the repertoire was profiled, and TCRdb retains in-frame clones only, with some absent. The sample includes 150,000 or so clones, about 90% of them seen just once. The source material was peripheral blood, sampled 28 days after the second AZD1222 dose. These receptors all stem from an adult who received the AZD1222 COVID-19 vaccine. Each CDR3 is given with its conserved first and last residue. A D gene is named only where the DNA matches it firmly. Only some rows state a clone size, as once, few, many or a class for expanded clones.

V gene	clone size	J gene	D gene	CDR3 DNA	CDR3 protein
TRBV18	.	TRBJ1-3	TRBD1	TGTGCCAGCTCACCACCACAAGGACAGGGCCCTGGAAACACCATATATTTT	CASSPPQGQGPGNTIYF
TRBV7-2	.	TRBJ1-4	.	TGTGCCAGCAGCTTTCGCGGGAATGAAAAACTGTTTTTT	CASSFRGNEKLFF
TRBV6-1	.	TRBJ1-6	.	TGTGCCAGCAGTGAAGGGGTCGGTTCACCCCTCCACTTT	CASSEGVGSPLHF
TRBV7-3	once	TRBJ2-3	.	TGTGCCAGCAGCTTAGCAGATACGCAGTATTTT	CASSLADTQYF
TRBV30	once	TRBJ1-2	.	TGTGCCTGGAGGCAGGCACCCGCCGTCTTCGCGGGCTACACCTTC	CAWRQAPAVFAGYTF
TRBV10-3	.	TRBJ1-2	.	TGTGCCATCAGTGGGGGGCCGGGAAATGGCTACACCTTC	CAISGGPGNGYTF
TRBV5-1	few	TRBJ2-3	.	TGCGCCAGCAGCTTTAGCGACTTCACAGATACGCAGTATTTT	CASSFSDFTDTQYF
TRBV5-1	.	TRBJ2-2	.	TGCGCCAGCAGCTTGGATGTCGCGACCGGGGAGCTGTTTTTT	CASSLDVATGELFF
TRBV24-1	once	TRBJ2-7	.	TGTGCCACCAGCGACAGCTACGAGCAGTACTTC	CATSDSYEQYF
TRBV7-9	.	TRBJ1-1	TRBD1	TGTGCCAGCAGCTCCTCTGTGATTAGGGGGACAGGGAACACTGAAGCTTTCTTT	CASSSSVIRGTGNTEAFF
TRBV28	.	TRBJ1-2	.	TGTGCCAGCAGTTACGCCTACAGGGATAACTATGGCTACACCTTC	CASSYAYRDNYGYTF